This TCR beta chain was identified in a study of T cell clonality in common variable immunodeficiency. General study results and limits: Compared with controls, CVID subjects had fewer shared TCRbeta clones.

V lost 6 bases to trimming and J lost 4 bases, with 13 bases between them. The CDR3 loop spans 14 amino acids. The germline gives CDR1 SNHLY, CDR2 FYNNEI. Ten or more counts support this clone. What it recognizes is unknown. Read data end 3 residues before the CDR3 end; the end is taken from the germline J gene. Sequencing input was equivalent genomic DNA from CVID and controls. Repertoires were generated with immunoSEQ multiplex PCR, while TCRdb's copy carries only in-frame clones and drops some. There are approximately 42,000 clones in the sample, none observed a single time. This chain links TRBV2 with TRBJ2-1; perhaps TRBD1 as D (6 bases). The sequence came from a person aged 18 to 70 in good health. Sequenced input: peripheral blood mononuclear cells. The part of the CDR3 DNA that was read is TGTGCCAGCAGGGCAGGGGCGGTGTACAATGAG. Encoded protein: CASRAGAVYNE. The full CDR3 is CASRAGAVYNEQFF.